These 6 T cell receptor beta chains originate from one sample sequenced in a study of shared clonotypes between healthy human individuals. Using immunoSEQ multiplex PCR, the repertoire was profiled, and TCRdb retains in-frame clones only, with some absent. The sample includes about 980,000 clones, approximately 80% of them seen just once. The sequenced material came from memory CD4+ T cells sorted from blood. Subset specified: CD45RA-negative fraction. These receptors were collected from a man aged 18 to 29 in good health.

The chain has TRBV6-6 and TRBJ2-7, with D perhaps matching TRBD1 (5 bases). Looked up from germline, CDR1 is MNHNY and CDR2 is SVGAGI (reference sequence). The CDR3 is 14 residues long. The ends were cut back, 4 bases at V and 0 bases at J, with 10 bases in the middle. This chain's CDR3 is CASSSDTSSYEQYF. CDR3 sequence (DNA): TGTGCCAGCAGTTCGGACACGAGCTCCTACGAGCAGTACTTC.

To note about this clone: This likely came from a read error, as a far larger clone is one base away. The DNA for the CDR3 is TGTGCCAGTAATATGCAACATAATCAGCCCCAGCATTTT. Its translation is CASNMQHNQPQHF. The V call is TRBV19, the J call TRBJ1-5; D ambiguous. CDR3 length equals 13 residues. Trimming took 7 bases from V and 4 from J, leaving 11 bases between them. The germline V gene has CDR1 LNHDA and CDR2 SQIVND (reference sequence).

The chain joins TRBV10-3 to TRBJ1-1; tentative D call: TRBD1 (5 bases). V lost 5 bases and J 10 bases, leaving 20 bases between the germline ends. Germline assignment: CDR1 ENHRY and CDR2 SYGVKD. This CDR3 has 14 amino acids. The CDR3 sequence: CAISHSSGDFGAFF. For the CDR3, the DNA is TGTGCCATCAGTCACTCTTCGGGGGACTTCGGAGCTTTCTTT.

V usage is TRBV6-5 and J usage is TRBJ1-1; D is undetermined. The V end was cut by 6 bases, the J end by 1 base, with 9 bases between. The CDR3 sequence is 13 residues long. CDR1 and CDR2 from the germline V gene are MNHEY and SVGAGI. CDR3 sequence reads: CASSSTKNTEAFF. Written as DNA, the CDR3 is TGTGCCAGCAGCTCCACAAAGAACACTGAAGCTTTCTTT.

This chain uses TRBV30 with TRBJ2-7, with TRBD1 matching 7 bases. From germline, CDR1 is GTSNPN and CDR2 SVGIG (reference sequence). This CDR3 is 13 amino acids long. V lost 2 bases to trimming and J lost 4 bases; unmatched junction nucleotides: 5. For the CDR3, the DNA is TGTGCCTGGAGTAGACAGGGTCAATACGAGCAGTACTTC. Its protein product is CAWSRQGQYEQYF.

This CDR3 reads CASSARVGAGDQETQYF. The CDR3 region has the DNA TGTGCCAGCAGCGCCAGGGTTGGGGCGGGGGACCAAGAGACCCAGTACTTC. The chain joins TRBV11-2 to TRBJ2-5; TRBD2 matches at 7 bases. Germline lookup yields CDR1 SGHAT and CDR2 FQNNGV. This CDR3 has 17 residues. The J segment lost 0 bases and the V segment lost 5 bases, leaving 12 bases of the junction unmatched.